The source of this TCR beta chain is a study of T-cell memory formation after mild COVID-19. This clonotype was picked up many times. The antigen is not known. Findings of the study overall: Contracting clones localized mainly to CM and EM when CD4+ and mainly to EMRA when CD8+.

Germline V gives CDR1 SGDLS, CDR2 YYNGEE. The ends lost 4 bases at V and 4 bases at J; junction bases unmatched: 10. The CDR3 length is 16 residues. MiXCR, run by TCRdb on the 5' RACE reads, gives a single entry per CDR3 protein. The table shows 580,000 or so distinct CDR3 sequences, with approximately 15% occurring only once. The rearrangement uses TRBV9 and TRBJ2-5; 10 bases are shared with TRBD1. The material sequenced was PBMCs or a T cell subset sorted from them (not recorded which). The clonotype was recovered from an adult woman who had mild COVID-19 (a few samples of this study predate the infection). Cell type and time point are not known. CDR3 region: CASSFAGTGVRETQYF. CDR3 bases: TGTGCCAGCAGCTTTGCCGGGACAGGGGTGAGAGAGACCCAGTACTTC.